The 15 T cell receptor beta chains below all came from one sample that was sequenced in a study of blood T cell repertoires in COVID-19. Clones were read by immunoSEQ multiplex PCR, and TCRdb kept only the in-frame ones, dropping some. The sample yields a few hundred thousand clones, 70% to 90% seen once. The sequenced material came from peripheral blood. Receptor source: a woman aged 55-69 years with acute or convalescent COVID-19.

This chain uses TRBV30 with TRBJ2-7; the match to TRBD2 covers 7 bases. The ends lost 4 bases at V and 3 bases at J; junction bases unmatched: 9. CDR1 is GTSNPN, CDR2 SVGIG, per germline (reference sequence). CDR3 length: 14 amino acids. As DNA, the CDR3 is TGTGCCTGGACCCGCGGCGGGAGTGTCTACGAGCAGTACTTC. Translation: CAWTRGGSVYEQYF.

V is TRBV29-1 and J is TRBJ1-2, with 8 bases fitting TRBD1. V dropped 7 bases and J dropped 2; count of bases not matched to a gene: 6. Germline V gene lookup returns CDR1 SQVTM and CDR2 ANQGSEA. The CDR3 is 13 residues long. The CDR3 loop reads CSAVRGRNYGYTF. In DNA, the CDR3 is TGCAGCGCCGTCAGGGGGCGAAACTATGGCTACACCTTC.

This chain links TRBV2 with TRBJ1-5; D is undetermined. V shed 0 bases and J shed 2 bases, with 5 bases lying between them. The CDR3 contains 14 residues. Germline CDR1 is SNHLY and CDR2 is FYNNEI. The CDR3 DNA is TGTGCCAGCAGTGAAGCTAGAGGCAATCAGCCCCAGCATTTT. Translating gives CASSEARGNQPQHF.

The V gene is TRBV9, the J gene TRBJ2-7, with 8 bases matching TRBD1. CDR3 size: 15 residues. The V and J ends lost 3 bases and 5 bases, in that order; junction bases with no gene match: 10. Germline V gene data show CDR1 as SGDLS and CDR2 as YYNGEE. This CDR3 reads CASSGQGAVMNEQYF. CDR3 nucleotide sequence: TGTGCCAGCAGCGGTCAGGGGGCAGTGATGAACGAGCAGTACTTC.

This chain uses TRBV14 with TRBJ2-2; no definite D call. Germline-derived CDR1 and CDR2 are SGHDN and FVKESK. CDR3 length equals 13 residues. Trimming took 0 bases from V and 5 from J, leaving 4 bases between them. The CDR3 is CASSQDPTGELFF. The DNA of the CDR3 is TGTGCCAGCAGCCAAGATCCGACCGGGGAGCTGTTTTTT. The complete variable domain, with remaining parts taken from reference TRBV14 and TRBJ2-2, reads EAGVTQFPSHSVIEKGQTVTLRCDPISGHDNLYWYRRVMGKEIKFLLHFVKESKQDESGMPNNRFLAERTGGTYSTLKVQPAELEDSGVYFCASSQDPTGELFFGEGSRLTVL.

The chain uses TRBV11-2 and TRBJ1-1; 10 nucleotides agree with TRBD1. J was trimmed by 5 bases and V by 4 bases; bases with no gene match: 7. There are 15 residues in the CDR3. Germline V gene lookup returns CDR1 SGHAT and CDR2 FQNNGV. CDR3 DNA sequence: TGTGCCAGCAGCTCGGCCGGGACAGGGGCAACTGAAGCTTTCTTT. Translated, it gives CASSSAGTGATEAFF.

The genes are TRBV11-1 and TRBJ2-1, with 12 bases matching TRBD2. Germline V gene data show CDR1 as SGHAT and CDR2 as FQDESV (reference sequence). The trim removed 4 bases at V and 5 bases at J, leaving 6 bases unmatched. The CDR3 sequence is 16 residues long. The CDR3 region has the DNA TGTGCCAGCAGCTACACTAGCGGGGGGATAAACAATGAGCAGTTCTTC. As protein: CASSYTSGGINNEQFF.

The V call is TRBV5-1, the J call TRBJ1-4, with 8 nucleotides matching TRBD1. With 0 bases clipped from V and 14 bases from J, the junction kept 6 bases outside the gene matches. There are 13 residues in the CDR3. Germline CDR1 is SGHRS and CDR2 is YFSETQ. The DNA of the CDR3 is TGCGCCAGCAGCTTGGGGACAGGGAATATCCTGTTTTTT. It encodes CASSLGTGNILFF. The variable domain in full, completed from reference TRBV5-1 and TRBJ1-4, reads KAGVTQTPRYLIKTRGQQVTLSCSPISGHRSVSWYQQTPGQGLQFLFEYFSETQRNKGNFPGRFSGRQFSNSRSEMNVSTLELGDSALYLCASSLGTGNILFFGSGTQLSVL.

This clone was seen just once. The chain recombines TRBV2 with TRBJ2-3; the D gene is possibly TRBD2 (5 bases). Trimming cost V 6 bases and J 2 bases, with 18 bases left between them. From germline, CDR1 is SNHLY and CDR2 FYNNEI. CDR3 size: 16 residues. The CDR3 spells CASSVHGLYLTDTQYF. The CDR3 region has the DNA TGTGCCAGCAGCGTACACGGACTCTACCTCACAGATACGCAGTATTTT.

The rearrangement links TRBV12-3 or TRBV12-4 to TRBJ1-5; TRBD1 matches 9 bases. The CDR3 spans 13 residues. The V and J ends lost 5 bases and 9 bases, in that order; junction bases with no gene match: 5. The CDR3 coding sequence is TGTGCCAGCAGTGCCGGACAGGGGACGCCCCAGCATTTT. It is translated as CASSAGQGTPQHF.

The chain is built from TRBV9 and TRBJ2-1, with 8 positions matching TRBD2. Trimming removed 4 bases from V and 5 bases from J; junction bases left unmatched: 17. Germline CDR1 is SGDLS and CDR2 is YYNGEE. The CDR3 contains 18 residues. CDR3 residues: CASSFPSTSGSGDNEQFF. As DNA, the CDR3 is TGTGCCAGCAGCTTTCCGTCGACCAGCGGGAGCGGAGACAATGAGCAGTTCTTC.

The chain carries TRBV19 and TRBJ2-1; 9 nucleotides line up with TRBD1. CDR1 and CDR2 from the germline V gene are LNHDA and SQIVND (reference sequence). This CDR3 region has 15 residues. Losses at the gene ends were 6 bases for V and 3 bases for J; bases not matched to a gene: 6. The CDR3, as DNA: TGTGCCAGTAGGGCGGACAGGGGCAGCTACAATGAGCAGTTCTTC. Amino acids: CASRADRGSYNEQFF.

The chain is built from TRBV5-1 and TRBJ2-7, with D possibly matching TRBD1 (5 bases). This CDR3 comprises 14 residues. V shed 0 bases and J shed 2 bases, with 9 bases lying between them. Germline CDR1 reads SGHRS; CDR2 reads YFSETQ. The CDR3 region is CASSLVAGPYEQYF. CDR3 nucleotides: TGCGCCAGCAGCTTGGTCGCAGGGCCCTACGAGCAGTACTTC.

The chain joins TRBV15 to TRBJ1-5, with 7 bases aligning to TRBD1. From germline, CDR1 is LNHNV and CDR2 YYDKDF (reference sequence). The V segment lost 6 bases and the J segment 2 bases; nucleotides outside the gene matches: 1. This CDR3 is built from 13 residues. The CDR3 loop is CATRGTGNQPQHF. The CDR3 DNA is TGTGCCACCAGAGGGACAGGCAATCAGCCCCAGCATTTT.

The chain has TRBV29-1 and TRBJ2-5, with 12 positions matching TRBD2. Losses at the gene ends were 3 bases for V and 5 bases for J; bases not matched to a gene: 7. Germline V gives CDR1 SQVTM, CDR2 ANQGSEA. The CDR3 is 15 residues long. The CDR3 DNA reads as TGCAGCGTTGAGACTAGCGGGAGTAGGGGGGAGACCCAGTACTTC. Its translation: CSVETSGSRGETQYF. Looking up the rest from reference TRBV29-1 and TRBJ2-5 gives the full variable domain: SAVISQKPSRDICQRGTSLTIQCQVDSQVTMMFWYRQQPGQSLTLIATANQGSEATYESGFVIDKFPISRPNLTFSTLTVSNMSPEDSSIYLCSVETSGSRGETQYFGPGTRLLVL.